This TCR beta chain is drawn from a study of blood T cell repertoires in COVID-19. Background on the study: The cDNA or gDNA used as material had been derived from T cells, B-cell-depleted T cells, or PBMCs.

This CDR3 has 15 amino acids. The ends were cut back, 3 bases at V and 1 base at J, with 9 bases in the middle. CDR1 KGHSH and CDR2 LQKENI come from the germline V gene. Participants reported their clinical history, and cohort assignment relied on those reports. The data were produced by immunoSEQ multiplex PCR, yet TCRdb's version contains in-frame clones alone and is incomplete. The sample lists around 150,000 clones; over 80% were seen once. This sequence joins TRBV18 and TRBJ2-2; D is undetermined. The specimen was PBMCs or T cells enriched from blood (not recorded which). The source of this sequence is a woman aged 60-75 years who had recovered from COVID-19. The CDR3 nucleotides read TGTGCCAGCTCACCCTCAGGTGTGAACACCGGGGAGCTGTTTTTT. Its translation is CASSPSGVNTGELFF.